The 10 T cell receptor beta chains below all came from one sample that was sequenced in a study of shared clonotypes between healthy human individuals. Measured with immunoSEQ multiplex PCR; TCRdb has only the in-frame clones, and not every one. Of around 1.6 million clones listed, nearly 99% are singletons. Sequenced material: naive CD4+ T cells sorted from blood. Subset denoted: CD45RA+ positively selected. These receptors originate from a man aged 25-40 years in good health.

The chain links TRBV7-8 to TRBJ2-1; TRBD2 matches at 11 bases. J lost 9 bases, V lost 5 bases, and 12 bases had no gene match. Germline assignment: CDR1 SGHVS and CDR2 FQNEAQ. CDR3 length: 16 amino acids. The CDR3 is CASSPISGRAFREQFF. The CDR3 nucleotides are TGTGCCAGCAGCCCGATTAGCGGGAGGGCCTTCCGTGAGCAGTTCTTC.

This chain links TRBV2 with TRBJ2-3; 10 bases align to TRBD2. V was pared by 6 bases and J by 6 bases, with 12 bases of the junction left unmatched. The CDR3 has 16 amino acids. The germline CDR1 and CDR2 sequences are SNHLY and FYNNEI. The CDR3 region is CASSIRPSGSLDTQYF. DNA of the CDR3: TGTGCCAGCAGCATCCGGCCTAGCGGGAGTTTGGATACGCAGTATTTT.

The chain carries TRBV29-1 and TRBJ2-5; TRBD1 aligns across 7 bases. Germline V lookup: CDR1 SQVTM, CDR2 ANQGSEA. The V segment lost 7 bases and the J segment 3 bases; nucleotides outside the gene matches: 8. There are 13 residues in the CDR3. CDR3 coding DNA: TGCAGCGCAAAGGGGACAGCCGAAGAGACCCAGTACTTC. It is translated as CSAKGTAEETQYF.

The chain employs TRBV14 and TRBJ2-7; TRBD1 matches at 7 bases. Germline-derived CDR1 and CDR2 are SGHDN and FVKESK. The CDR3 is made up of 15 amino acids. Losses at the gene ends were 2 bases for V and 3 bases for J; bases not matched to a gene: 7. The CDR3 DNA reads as TGTGCCAGCAGCCAACCGGGGACAGTAGGCTACGAGCAGTACTTC. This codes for CASSQPGTVGYEQYF.

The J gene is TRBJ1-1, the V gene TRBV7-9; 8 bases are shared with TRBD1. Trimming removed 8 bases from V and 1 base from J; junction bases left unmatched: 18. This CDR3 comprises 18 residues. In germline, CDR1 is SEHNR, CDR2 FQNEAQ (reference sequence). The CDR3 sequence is CASGGTGQARSRNTEAFF. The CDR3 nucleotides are TGTGCCAGCGGGGGAACGGGACAGGCCAGATCTAGGAACACTGAAGCTTTCTTT.

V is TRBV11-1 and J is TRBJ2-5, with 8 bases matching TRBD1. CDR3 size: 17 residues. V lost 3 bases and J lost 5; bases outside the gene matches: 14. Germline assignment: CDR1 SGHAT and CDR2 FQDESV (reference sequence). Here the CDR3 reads CASSLAGQGKRRETQYF. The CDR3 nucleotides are TGTGCCAGCAGCTTGGCTGGACAGGGCAAGAGGAGGGAGACCCAGTACTTC.

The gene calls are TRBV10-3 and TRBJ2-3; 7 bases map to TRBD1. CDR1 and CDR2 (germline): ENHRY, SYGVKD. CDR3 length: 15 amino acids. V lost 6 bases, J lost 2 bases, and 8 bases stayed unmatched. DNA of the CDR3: TGTGCCATCAGCCGACAGGGAGCAAACACAGATACGCAGTATTTT. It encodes CAISRQGANTDTQYF.

The CDR3 loop reads CASSSGTGGLSYEQYF. In nucleotides, the CDR3 is TGTGCCAGCAGCTCTGGGACAGGGGGCTTATCCTACGAGCAGTACTTC. The rearrangement links TRBV7-2 to TRBJ2-7; 12 positions match TRBD1. The germline CDR1 and CDR2 sequences are SGHTA and FQGNSA. Germline trimming cut 4 bases from V and 1 base from J; bases unmatched to any gene: 5. This CDR3 comprises 16 residues. Full variable domain (rest looked up from reference TRBV7-2 and TRBJ2-7): GAGVSQSPSNKVTEKGKDVELRCDPISGHTALYWYRQSLGQGLEFLIYFQGNSAPDKSGLPSDRFSAERTGGSVSTLTIQRTQQEDSAVYLCASSSGTGGLSYEQYFGPGTRLTVT.

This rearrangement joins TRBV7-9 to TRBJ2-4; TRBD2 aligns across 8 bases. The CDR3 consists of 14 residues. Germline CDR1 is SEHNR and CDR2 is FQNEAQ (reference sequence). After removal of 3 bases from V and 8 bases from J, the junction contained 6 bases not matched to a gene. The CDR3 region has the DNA TGTGCCAGCAGCTTCAGCGGGAGATCTGACATTCAGTACTTC. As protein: CASSFSGRSDIQYF.

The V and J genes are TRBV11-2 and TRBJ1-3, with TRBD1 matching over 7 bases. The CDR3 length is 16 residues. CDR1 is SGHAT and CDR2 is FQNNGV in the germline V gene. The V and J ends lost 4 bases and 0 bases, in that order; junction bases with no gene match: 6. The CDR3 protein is CASSSRGGDSGNTIYF. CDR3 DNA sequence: TGTGCCAGCAGCTCCAGGGGGGGAGACTCTGGAAACACCATATATTTT.